Below, 5 T cell receptor beta chains from the same sample are listed, as sequenced in a study of T cell responses to AZD1222 COVID-19 vaccine. TCRdb keeps only in-frame clones here, not all; method: immunoSEQ multiplex PCR. Seen here are about 140,000 clones, under 95% observed once, and the top ten hold 1.9%. The sequences come from peripheral blood, collected 28 days after the second AZD1222 dose. All receptors come from an adult who received the AZD1222 COVID-19 vaccine.

The chain is built from TRBV7-9 and TRBJ1-5; D may be TRBD1 (6 bases). Germline V CDR1 and CDR2: SEHNR, FQNEAQ (reference sequence). The CDR3 totals 15 residues. V was shortened by 5 bases and J by 2 bases, with 13 bases between the two germline ends. The CDR3 loop is CASSPTDSGNQPQHF. In nucleotides, the CDR3 is TGTGCCAGCAGCCCGACGGACAGTGGCAATCAGCCCCAGCATTTT.

A single count supports this clone. The chain has TRBV2 and TRBJ2-1, with 7 bases that match TRBD1. The V gene end was trimmed by 4 bases and the J gene end by 12 bases; junction bases not matched to a gene: 3. The CDR3 spans 11 residues. Germline V gives CDR1 SNHLY, CDR2 FYNNEI. CDR3 region: CASSGRDRQFF. CDR3 bases: TGTGCCAGCAGTGGACGGGACAGGCAGTTCTTC.

This rearrangement joins TRBV7-2 to TRBJ2-1; 10 bases line up with TRBD1. The CDR3 consists of 15 residues. J was trimmed by 7 bases and V by 3 bases; bases with no gene match: 6. Germline values: CDR1 SGHTA, CDR2 FQGNSA. DNA for the CDR3: TGTGCCAGCAGCTTTTCCGGGACAGGGGTAAATGAGCAGTTCTTC. Encoded protein: CASSFSGTGVNEQFF.

Here the CDR3 reads CASSQVTGGYTF. CDR3 sequence (DNA): TGTGCCAGCAGCCAAGTGACAGGGGGCTACACCTTC. The chain links TRBV3-1 (or the pseudogene TRBV3-2) to TRBJ1-2; TRBD1 matches 7 bases. Germline values: CDR1 LGHDT, CDR2 YNNKEL (reference sequence). J was trimmed by 8 bases and V by 1 base; bases with no gene match: 1. This CDR3 contains 12 residues.

The V and J genes are TRBV7-8 and TRBJ1-2; a weak D match, TRBD1 (5 bases). The V and J ends lost 0 bases and 7 bases respectively, with 9 bases between them. This CDR3 is built from 13 residues. Per the germline V gene, CDR1 is SGHVS and CDR2 is FQNEAQ. CDR3 loop: CASSLALGAGYTF. In nucleotides, the CDR3 is TGTGCCAGCAGCTTAGCGTTAGGGGCTGGCTACACCTTC.